This T cell receptor (beta chain) is from a study of shared clonotypes between healthy human individuals. Study information: The study used three CD4 naive, three CD4 memory, two CD8 naive and one CD8 memory plate per donor.

At the deep level, the assay was run. Sorted-subset replicate PCR reactions were performed with around 200 ng DNA, corresponding to tens of thousands of T cell genomes. TCRdb's table, derived via immunoSEQ multiplex PCR, lists solely in-frame clones and lacks some. This table has about 530,000 clones, 95% to 97% appearing once. V was cut by 5 bases and J by 3 bases, with 20 bases left in between. The germline V gene has CDR1 SEHNR and CDR2 FQNEAQ (reference sequence). The CDR3 consists of 18 residues. This receptor was obtained from a woman in her twenties or thirties in good health. This chain uses TRBV7-9 with TRBJ2-6; unclear D gene. The specimen was naive CD4+ T cells sorted from blood. Sample subset: CD45RA+ positively selected. CDR3 sequence reads: CASSTLVGTFFGANVLTF. The CDR3 DNA reads as TGTGCCAGCAGCACGTTGGTGGGCACGTTCTTTGGGGCCAACGTCCTGACTTTC.